Listed below are T cell receptor beta chains from one sample, sequenced in a study of cytomegalovirus exposure and HLA in healthy donors. Sequencing used immunoSEQ multiplex PCR; TCRdb keeps in-frame clones, though not all of them. This table has fewer than 95,000 clones, around 84% appearing once. Source material: PBMCs. These receptors all come from a man between 18 and 35 years old in good health and CMV-seronegative. Each CDR3 is given with its conserved first and last residue. A D gene is named only where the DNA matches it firmly. Where a row states a size, it is once, few, many or the class of an expanded clone; other rows omit it.

clone_size,j_call,v_call,d_call,cdr3_nt,cdr3_aa
-,TRBJ1-2,TRBV10-1,TRBD1,TGCGCCAGCAGTGCCGGGACAGTCGGCTATGGCTACACCTTC,CASSAGTVGYGYTF
-,TRBJ1-2,TRBV2,TRBD1,TGTGCCAGCAGGGGACAGGGTTTAGCTAACTATGGCTACACCTTC,CASRGQGLANYGYTF
-,TRBJ2-1,TRBV6-6,TRBD2,TGTGCCAGCAGGGGGGGGGCCTACAATGAGCAGTTCTTC,CASRGGAYNEQFF
-,TRBJ2-1,TRBV2,-,TGTGCCAGCAGTGAACCCCGGGACTTCCTCACCTACAATGAGCAGTTCTTC,CASSEPRDFLTYNEQFF
-,TRBJ2-2,TRBV6-1,-,TGTGCCAGCAGTGGGCCAGGGAACACCGGGGAGCTGTTTTTT,CASSGPGNTGELFF
-,TRBJ1-4,TRBV7-2,-,TGTGCCAGCAGCTTAGCGTCCGGGAACAATGAAAAACTGTTTTTT,CASSLASGNNEKLFF
-,TRBJ1-1,TRBV30,TRBD1,TGTGCCTGGACCTCGACAGGGGGGGGGACTGAAGCTTTCTTT,CAWTSTGGGTEAFF
few,TRBJ2-3,TRBV5-4,-,TGTGCCAGCAGCTTCCTAGTGACAGATACGCAGTATTTT,CASSFLVTDTQYF
-,TRBJ1-5,TRBV7-6,-,TGTGCCAGCAGCTCTTATAGCAATCAGCCCCAGCATTTT,CASSSYSNQPQHF
-,TRBJ1-2,TRBV5-4,-,TGTGCCAGCAGCTTGTGGGGGGGCCCAGGCTACACCTTC,CASSLWGGPGYTF
-,TRBJ2-1,TRBV30,TRBD1,TGTGCCTGGAGGCCCCGGGACAGGGTCTTCAATGAGCAGTTCTTC,CAWRPRDRVFNEQFF
-,TRBJ1-4,TRBV7-9,TRBD1,TGTGCCAGCAGCAACAGGGGGAGGAATGAAAAACTGTTTTTT,CASSNRGRNEKLFF
-,TRBJ1-6,TRBV6-1,-,TGTGCCAGCAGTGACCGGTTTGTAGATACCAGAGGTTCACCCCTCCACTTT,CASSDRFVDTRGSPLHF
-,TRBJ2-2,TRBV6-4,-,TGTGCCAGCAGTGCCCAGGGAAAGGTTGGCGGGGAGCTGTTTTTT,CASSAQGKVGGELFF
once,TRBJ2-3,TRBV11-2,TRBD1,TGTGCCAGCAGCAGGGGTGGGACAGTGGGCACAGATACGCAGTATTTT,CASSRGGTVGTDTQYF
-,TRBJ1-2,TRBV5-1,-,TGCGCCAGCAGATTACAGGGTAGTGACGATGGCTACACCTTC,CASRLQGSDDGYTF
-,TRBJ2-5,TRBV28,TRBD1,TGTGCCAGCATTCAACTGGGGACAGGGGAGAAGGAGACCCAGTACTTC,CASIQLGTGEKETQYF
few,TRBJ2-1,TRBV11-3,TRBD1,TGTGCCAGCAGCGCCCGACAGGGGGTCGGGGATGAGCAGTTCTTC,CASSARQGVGDEQFF
-,TRBJ2-7,TRBV7-9,-,TGTGCCAGCAGCTTGCCCGGGGGTGCGTACTACGAGCAGTACTTC,CASSLPGGAYYEQYF
-,TRBJ1-4,TRBV9,-,TGTGCCAGCAGCCCGAGGCAGGGGGAAAAACTGTTTTTT,CASSPRQGEKLFF
-,TRBJ2-3,TRBV5-4,TRBD2,TGTGCCAGCAGCTTGGGAGCGGGGGCGGATTATACGCAGTATTTT,CASSLGAGADYTQYF
-,TRBJ1-1,TRBV6-1,TRBD1,TGTGCCAGCGGGAGGGACAGGGCCGCTGAAGCTTTCTTT,CASGRDRAAEAFF